This T cell receptor beta chain was sequenced in a study of T cell responses to AZD1222 COVID-19 vaccine. The assay was immunoSEQ multiplex PCR, and TCRdb's table has in-frame clones only and misses some. The repertoire consists of nearly 90,000 clones, with about 90% occurring once and the leading ten covering under 13%. The sample consisted of peripheral blood, taken on day 0 of MenACWY control vaccination. The receptor was isolated from an adult in good health.

DNA for the CDR3: TGTGCCAGCAGTACAGGGGCCAAGGAAGCTTTCTTT. Its protein product is CASSTGAKEAFF. This chain connects TRBV28 to TRBJ1-1; 7 nucleotides agree with TRBD1. V lost 5 bases and J lost 8; bases outside the gene matches: 5. Germline CDR1 reads MDHEN; CDR2 reads SYDVKM. CDR3 size: 12 residues.